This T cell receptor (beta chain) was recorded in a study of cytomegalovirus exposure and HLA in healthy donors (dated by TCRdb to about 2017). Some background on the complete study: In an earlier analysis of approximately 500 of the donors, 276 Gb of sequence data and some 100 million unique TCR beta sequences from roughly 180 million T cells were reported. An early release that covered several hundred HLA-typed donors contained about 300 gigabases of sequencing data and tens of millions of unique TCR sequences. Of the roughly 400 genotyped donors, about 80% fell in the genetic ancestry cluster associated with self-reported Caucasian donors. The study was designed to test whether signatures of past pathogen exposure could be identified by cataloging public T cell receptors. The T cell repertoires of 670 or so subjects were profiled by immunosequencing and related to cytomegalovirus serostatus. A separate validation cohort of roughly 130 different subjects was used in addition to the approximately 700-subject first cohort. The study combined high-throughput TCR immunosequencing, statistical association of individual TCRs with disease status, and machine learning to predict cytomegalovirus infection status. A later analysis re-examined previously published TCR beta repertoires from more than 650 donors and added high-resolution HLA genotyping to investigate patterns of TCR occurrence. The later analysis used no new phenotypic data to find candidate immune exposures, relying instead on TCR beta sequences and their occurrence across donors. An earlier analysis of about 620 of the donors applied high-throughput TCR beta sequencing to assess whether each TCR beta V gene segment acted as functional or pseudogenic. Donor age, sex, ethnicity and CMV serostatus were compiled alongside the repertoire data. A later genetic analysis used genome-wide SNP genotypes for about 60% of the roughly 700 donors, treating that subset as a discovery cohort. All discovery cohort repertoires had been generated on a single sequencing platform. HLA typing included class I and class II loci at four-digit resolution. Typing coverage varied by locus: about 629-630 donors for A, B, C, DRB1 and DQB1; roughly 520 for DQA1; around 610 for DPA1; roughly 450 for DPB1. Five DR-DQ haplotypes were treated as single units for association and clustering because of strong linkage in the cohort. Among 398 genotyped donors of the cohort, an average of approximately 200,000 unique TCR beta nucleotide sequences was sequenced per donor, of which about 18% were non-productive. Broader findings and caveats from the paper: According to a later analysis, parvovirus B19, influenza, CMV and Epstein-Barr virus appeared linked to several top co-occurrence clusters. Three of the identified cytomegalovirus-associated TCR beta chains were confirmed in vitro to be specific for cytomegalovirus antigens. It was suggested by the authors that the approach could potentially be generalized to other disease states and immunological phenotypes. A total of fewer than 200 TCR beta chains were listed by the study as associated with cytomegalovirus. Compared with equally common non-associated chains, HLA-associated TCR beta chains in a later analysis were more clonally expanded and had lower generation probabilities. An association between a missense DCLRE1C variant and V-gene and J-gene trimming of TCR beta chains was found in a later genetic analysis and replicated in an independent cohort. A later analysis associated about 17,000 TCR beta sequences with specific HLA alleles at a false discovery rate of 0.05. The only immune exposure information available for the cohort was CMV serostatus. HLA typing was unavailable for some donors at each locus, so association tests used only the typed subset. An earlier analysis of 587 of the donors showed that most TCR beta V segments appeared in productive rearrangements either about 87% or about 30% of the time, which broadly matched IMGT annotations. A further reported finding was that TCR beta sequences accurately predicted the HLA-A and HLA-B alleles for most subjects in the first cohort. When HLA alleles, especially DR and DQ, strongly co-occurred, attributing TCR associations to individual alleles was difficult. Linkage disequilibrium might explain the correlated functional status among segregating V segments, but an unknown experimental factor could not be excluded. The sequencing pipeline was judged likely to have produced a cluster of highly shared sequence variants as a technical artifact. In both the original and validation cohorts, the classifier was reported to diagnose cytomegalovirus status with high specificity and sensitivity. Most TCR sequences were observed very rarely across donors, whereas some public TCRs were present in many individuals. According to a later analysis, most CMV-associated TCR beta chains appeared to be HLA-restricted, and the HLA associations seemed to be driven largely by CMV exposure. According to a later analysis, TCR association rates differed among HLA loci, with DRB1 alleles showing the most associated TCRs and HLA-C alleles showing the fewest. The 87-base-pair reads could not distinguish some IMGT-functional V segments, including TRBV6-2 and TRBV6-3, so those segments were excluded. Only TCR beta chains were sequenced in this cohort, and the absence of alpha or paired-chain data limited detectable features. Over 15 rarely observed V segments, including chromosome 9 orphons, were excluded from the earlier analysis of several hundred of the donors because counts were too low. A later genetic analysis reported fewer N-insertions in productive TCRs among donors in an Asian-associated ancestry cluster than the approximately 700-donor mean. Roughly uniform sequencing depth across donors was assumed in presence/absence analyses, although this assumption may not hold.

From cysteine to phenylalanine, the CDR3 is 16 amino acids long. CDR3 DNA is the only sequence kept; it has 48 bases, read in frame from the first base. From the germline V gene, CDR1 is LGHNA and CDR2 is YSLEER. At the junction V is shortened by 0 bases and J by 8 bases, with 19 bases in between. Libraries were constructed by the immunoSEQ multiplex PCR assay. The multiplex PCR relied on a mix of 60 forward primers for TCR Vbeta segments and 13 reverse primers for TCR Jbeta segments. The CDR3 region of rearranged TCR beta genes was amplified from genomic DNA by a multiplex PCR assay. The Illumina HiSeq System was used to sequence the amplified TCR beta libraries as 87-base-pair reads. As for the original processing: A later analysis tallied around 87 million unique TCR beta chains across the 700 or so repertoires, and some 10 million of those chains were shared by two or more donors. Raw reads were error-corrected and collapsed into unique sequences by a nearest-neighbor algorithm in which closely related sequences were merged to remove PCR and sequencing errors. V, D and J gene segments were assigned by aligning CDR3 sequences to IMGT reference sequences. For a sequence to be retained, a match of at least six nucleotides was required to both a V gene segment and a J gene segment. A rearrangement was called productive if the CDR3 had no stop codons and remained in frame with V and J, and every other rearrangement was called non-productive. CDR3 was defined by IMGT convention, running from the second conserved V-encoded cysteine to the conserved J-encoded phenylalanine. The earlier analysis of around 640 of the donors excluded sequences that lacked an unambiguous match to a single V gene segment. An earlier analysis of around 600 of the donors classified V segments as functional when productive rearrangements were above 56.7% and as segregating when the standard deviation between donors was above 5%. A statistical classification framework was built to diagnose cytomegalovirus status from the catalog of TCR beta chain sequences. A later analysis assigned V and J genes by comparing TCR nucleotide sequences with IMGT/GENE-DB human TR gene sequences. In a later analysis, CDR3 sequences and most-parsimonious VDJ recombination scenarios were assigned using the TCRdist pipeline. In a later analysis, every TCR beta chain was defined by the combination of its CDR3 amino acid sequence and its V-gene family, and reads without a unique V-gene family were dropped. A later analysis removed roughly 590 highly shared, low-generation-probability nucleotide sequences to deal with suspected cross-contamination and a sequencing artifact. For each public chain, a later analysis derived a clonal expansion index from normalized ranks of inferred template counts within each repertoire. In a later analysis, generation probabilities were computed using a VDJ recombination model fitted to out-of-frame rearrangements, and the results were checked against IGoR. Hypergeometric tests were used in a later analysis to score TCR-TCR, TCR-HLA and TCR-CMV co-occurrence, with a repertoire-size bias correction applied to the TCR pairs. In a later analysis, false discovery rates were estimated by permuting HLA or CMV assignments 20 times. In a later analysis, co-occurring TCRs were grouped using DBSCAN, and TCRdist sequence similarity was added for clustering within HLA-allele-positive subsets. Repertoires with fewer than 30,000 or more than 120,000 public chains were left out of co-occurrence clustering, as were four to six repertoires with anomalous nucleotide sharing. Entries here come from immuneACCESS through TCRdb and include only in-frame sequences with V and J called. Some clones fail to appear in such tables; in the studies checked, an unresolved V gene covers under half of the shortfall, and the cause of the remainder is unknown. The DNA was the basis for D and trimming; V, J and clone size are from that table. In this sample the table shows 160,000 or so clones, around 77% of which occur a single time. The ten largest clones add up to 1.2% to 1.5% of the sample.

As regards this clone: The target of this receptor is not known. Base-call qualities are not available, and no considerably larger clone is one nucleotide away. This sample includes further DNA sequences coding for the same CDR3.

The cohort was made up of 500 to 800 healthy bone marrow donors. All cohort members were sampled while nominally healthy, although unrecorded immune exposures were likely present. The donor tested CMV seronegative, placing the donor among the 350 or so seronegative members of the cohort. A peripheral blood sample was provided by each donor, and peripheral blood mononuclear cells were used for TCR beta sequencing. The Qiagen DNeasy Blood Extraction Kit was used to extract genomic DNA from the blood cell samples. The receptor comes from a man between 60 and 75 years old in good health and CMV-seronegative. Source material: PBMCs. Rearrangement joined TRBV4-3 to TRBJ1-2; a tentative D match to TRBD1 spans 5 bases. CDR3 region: CASSQEIPAGAGGYTF. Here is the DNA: TGCGCCAGCAGCCAAGAAATCCCCGCCGGGGCGGGGGGCTACACCTTC.